The subject of this entry is one T cell receptor beta chain. Antigen unknown. This sample was taken from a study of T cells in localized non-small cell lung cancer. Study observations and caveats: A raised T cell density in blood coincided with lengthier overall survival. Peak T cell clonality was found in uninvolved adjacent lung, exceeding tumor. Investigators sequenced only a single tumor region, leaving heterogeneity possible. Median around 62 top-100 tumor clones were shared with paired adjacent lung.

The V end lost 0 bases, the J end lost 2 bases, and 9 bases lay between the germline ends. Looked up from germline, CDR1 is SGDLS and CDR2 is YYNGEE. There are 15 residues in the CDR3. The assay was immunoSEQ multiplex PCR, and TCRdb's table has in-frame clones only and misses some. The sample includes 50,000 to 75,000 clones, around nine tenths of them seen just once. This receptor was taken from a man aged 40 to 70 with stage I squamous cell lung carcinoma. Sequencing used peripheral blood, obtained before any cancer treatment. The V and J genes are TRBV9 and TRBJ2-1; no firm D call. The CDR3 loop is CASSVDGRPYNEQFF. The CDR3, as DNA: TGTGCCAGCAGCGTAGACGGACGACCCTACAATGAGCAGTTCTTC.